These 10 T cell receptor beta chains originate from one sample sequenced in a study of human T cells and chemical hapten exposure. A single record per CDR3 protein comes from TCRdb applying MiXCR to the RACE reads. The sample holds some 300,000 distinct CDR3 sequences, about 5.4% seen once. The time point here: pre-sensitization, week 0. As to treatment: therapeutic diphenylcyclopropenone sensitization with weekly scalp DPC. Sample: whole blood, taken in connection with sensitization to the hapten diphenylcyclopropenone (DPC). Receptors were obtained from a woman aged 18-30 years with alopecia areata. Some clones in this sample may be carry-over from other donors' samples.

The rearrangement links TRBV11-2 to TRBJ2-7; TRBD1 aligns across 7 bases. CDR1 and CDR2 from the germline V gene are SGHAT and FQNNGV. With 7 bases clipped from V and 1 base from J, the junction kept 7 bases outside the gene matches. This CDR3 spans 14 amino acids. The CDR3 region has the DNA TGTGCCAGCACCCCAACAGGGGTATCCTACGAGCAGTACTTC. It encodes CASTPTGVSYEQYF.

This chain uses TRBV5-1 with TRBJ2-3; TRBD1 aligns across 9 bases. The CDR3 consists of 15 residues. Germline V gene sequence: CDR1 SGHRS, CDR2 YFSETQ. Trimming took 4 bases from V and 4 from J; bases not matched to a gene: 7. Here the CDR3 reads CASSPGQGTADTQYF. CDR3 sequence (DNA): TGCGCCAGCAGCCCGGGACAGGGTACCGCAGATACGCAGTATTTT. The full variable domain, rest sourced from reference TRBV5-1 and TRBJ2-3, is KAGVTQTPRYLIKTRGQQVTLSCSPISGHRSVSWYQQTPGQGLQFLFEYFSETQRNKGNFPGRFSGRQFSNSRSEMNVSTLELGDSALYLCASSPGQGTADTQYFGPGTRLTVL.

The V gene is TRBV7-2, the J gene TRBJ1-1; possible D gene TRBD1, 5 bases. Germline lookup yields CDR1 SGHTA and CDR2 FQGNSA. The CDR3 is made up of 15 amino acids. Trimming took 4 bases from V and 0 from J, leaving 12 bases between them. The CDR3 bases are TGTGCCAGCAGCTCCGCGGGACTTATGAACACTGAAGCTTTCTTT. Protein sequence: CASSSAGLMNTEAFF.

This clonotype was counted between two and nine times. V gene TRBV9 combines with J gene TRBJ2-1; D remains ambiguous. V was clipped by 0 bases and J by 0 bases, with 10 bases between them. CDR3 length: 16 residues. Germline-derived CDR1 and CDR2 are SGDLS and YYNGEE. The DNA for the CDR3 is TGTGCCAGCAGCGTAGAGGCCGATCGCTCCTACAATGAGCAGTTCTTC. Amino acid sequence: CASSVEADRSYNEQFF.

This clonotype was picked up many times. The rearrangement uses TRBV2 and TRBJ2-3; 7 positions match TRBD1. Germline CDR1 and CDR2: SNHLY and FYNNEI. Trimming at V came to 5 bases and at J to 6 bases, leaving 2 bases not matched to a gene. This CDR3 has 12 amino acids. In nucleotides, the CDR3 is TGTGCCAGCAGTCAACAGGGGGATACGCAGTATTTT. It is translated as CASSQQGDTQYF.

This clonotype has more than one count but fewer than ten. This chain joins TRBV21-1 and TRBJ1-2; the table names TRBD1, a call not compared with the DNA. TRBV21-1 is given as a pseudogene. The length of the CDR3 is 15 residues. The CDR3 nucleotides read TGTGCCAGCAGCAAAAAGGGGTTTTTTAACTATGGCTACACCTTC. Translated, it gives CASSKKGFFNYGYTF.

On this clonotype itself: A clone one base away is much larger, so this may be a read error. A read error is likely, as this CDR3 ends without the conserved phenylalanine or tryptophan. The chain combines TRBV6-2 or TRBV6-3 with TRBJ1-2, with D possibly being TRBD1 (5 bases). Germline V gene lookup returns CDR1 MNHEY and CDR2 SVGEGT. The CDR3 extends over 13 amino acids. Trimming removed 7 bases at V and 4 bases at J, with 13 bases between. CDR3 DNA sequence: TGTGCCAGCACCCAGACAGCCCCCTATGGCTACACCCTC. Its translation: CASTQTAPYGYTL.

This clonotype was seen a few times. The V gene is TRBV20-1, the J gene TRBJ1-4; the D is unclear. From germline, CDR1 is DFQATT and CDR2 SNEGSKA (reference sequence). V was trimmed by 3 bases and J by 7 bases, leaving 15 bases between them. This CDR3 has 14 amino acids. The CDR3 here is CSASTGSLGEKLFF. The CDR3 bases are TGCAGTGCTAGTACCGGGTCTTTGGGTGAAAAACTGTTTTTT.

Ten or more counts support this clonotype. This rearrangement joins TRBV12-3 or TRBV12-4 to TRBJ1-4, with 10 bases matching TRBD1. The CDR3 runs to 17 residues. The trim removed 6 bases at V and 3 bases at J, leaving 10 bases unmatched. Here the CDR3 reads CASSRDRGLYPNEKLFF. DNA of the CDR3: TGTGCCAGCAGCCGGGACAGGGGATTGTATCCTAATGAAAAACTGTTTTTT.

V gene TRBV7-8 combines with J gene TRBJ2-4, with D possibly called TRBD1 or TRBD2 (5 bases each). Trimming removed 0 bases at V and 0 bases at J, with 24 bases between. CDR3 length: 21 residues. Looked up from germline, CDR1 is SGHVS and CDR2 is FQNEAQ. The CDR3, as DNA: TGTGCCAGCAGCTTAGCCCCCGGGGCCTTCGGATTCGGGCTAGCCAAAAACATTCAGTACTTC. As protein: CASSLAPGAFGFGLAKNIQYF.